This is a list of T cell receptor beta chains from one sample in a study of T-cell reconstitution after alpha-beta-depleted transplantation in children. TCRdb reprocessed the PCR reads via MiXCR and lists one record per CDR3 protein. This repertoire shows about 1,000,000 distinct CDR3 sequences, roughly 29% found once; its top ten account for over 25%. The sample consisted of PBMCs, mostly from graft donor cells, taken 360 days after TCRalphabeta/CD19-depleted stem cell transplant. Receptor source: a boy less than two years old who had a stem cell transplant for SCID, so the T cells may come from the graft donor. Both conserved end residues are part of each CDR3. The D gene is left open where the match is weak. A clone size is listed for some rows: how often the clone was seen (once, few, many), or a class if it is expanded.

J: TRBJ2-5; D: -; V: TRBV20-1; size: -; DNA: TGCAGTGCTAGTCTCTGGGCCTCGCAAGAGACCCAGTACTTC; CDR3: CSASLWASQETQYF
J: TRBJ2-1; D: -; V: TRBV15; size: -; DNA: TGTGCCACCAGCAGAGAGGTAGATTGGAATGAGCAGTTCTTC; CDR3: CATSREVDWNEQFF
J: TRBJ1-3; D: TRBD1; V: TRBV6-1; size: -; DNA: TGTGCCAGCAGGGAGGACAGGAGCTCTGGAAACACCATATATTTT; CDR3: CASREDRSSGNTIYF
J: TRBJ2-7; D: -; V: TRBV6-1; size: -; DNA: TGTGCCAGCAGTGGATTGGGGGGGGCCCCCTACGAGCAGTACTTC; CDR3: CASSGLGGAPYEQYF
J: TRBJ2-1; D: TRBD2; V: TRBV18; size: few; DNA: TGTGCCAGCTCATCATCCGGGACTAGAACCTACAATGAGCAGTTCTTC; CDR3: CASSSSGTRTYNEQFF
J: TRBJ2-2; D: -; V: TRBV12-3/TRBV12-4; size: many; DNA: TGTGCCAGCAGGCTAGGCACCGGGGAGCTGTTTTTT; CDR3: CASRLGTGELFF
J: TRBJ1-2; D: -; V: TRBV4-1; size: few; DNA: TGCGCCAGCAGCCAGGGCGGAGGGGGGTCGAACGGCTACACCTTC; CDR3: CASSQGGGGSNGYTF
J: TRBJ1-2; D: TRBD1; V: TRBV3-1; size: -; DNA: TGTGCCAGCAGCCTAAGGGACAGGGAATCCGGCTATGGCTACACCTTC; CDR3: CASSLRDRESGYGYTF
J: TRBJ1-2; D: -; V: TRBV20-1; size: -; DNA: TGCAGTGCTACAAGGGGTTTCGGCTACACCTTC; CDR3: CSATRGFGYTF
J: TRBJ1-1; D: -; V: TRBV5-1; size: many; DNA: TGCGCCAGCAGATTGCAGTCCCAAAGTGGCGAAGCTTTCTTT; CDR3: CASRLQSQSGEAFF
J: TRBJ1-2; D: TRBD1; V: TRBV11-2; size: -; DNA: TGTGCCAGCAGCTTCCGACAACAGGGGAGCGGCTACACCTTC; CDR3: CASSFRQQGSGYTF
J: TRBJ2-1; D: -; V: TRBV15; size: -; DNA: TGTGCCACCAGCAGAGATCTAGAAGGAGAGCAGTTCTTC; CDR3: CATSRDLEGEQFF
J: TRBJ1-1; D: -; V: TRBV7-8; size: many; DNA: TGTGCCAGCAGCTACATTGGGGGGGGTTTTGCGACTGAAGCTTTCTTT; CDR3: CASSYIGGGFATEAFF
J: TRBJ2-7; D: -; V: TRBV5-1; size: -; DNA: TGCGCCAGCAGCTTGGTCGGCTACTCCTACGAGCAGTACTTC; CDR3: CASSLVGYSYEQYF
J: TRBJ2-1; D: -; V: TRBV5-1; size: -; DNA: TGCGCCAGCAGCTCGATACGCGGGCTTGCCCCCTACAATGAGCAGTTCTTC; CDR3: CASSSIRGLAPYNEQFF
J: TRBJ2-7; D: -; V: TRBV12-3/TRBV12-4; size: -; DNA: TGTGCCAGCAGACCCGGGGATGATGGGGGTCACGAGCAGTACTTC; CDR3: CASRPGDDGGHEQYF
J: TRBJ2-1; D: TRBD2; V: TRBV9; size: few; DNA: TGTGCCAGCAGCGTAGGTTTAGCGGGGGTGGACAATGAGCAGTTCTTC; CDR3: CASSVGLAGVDNEQFF